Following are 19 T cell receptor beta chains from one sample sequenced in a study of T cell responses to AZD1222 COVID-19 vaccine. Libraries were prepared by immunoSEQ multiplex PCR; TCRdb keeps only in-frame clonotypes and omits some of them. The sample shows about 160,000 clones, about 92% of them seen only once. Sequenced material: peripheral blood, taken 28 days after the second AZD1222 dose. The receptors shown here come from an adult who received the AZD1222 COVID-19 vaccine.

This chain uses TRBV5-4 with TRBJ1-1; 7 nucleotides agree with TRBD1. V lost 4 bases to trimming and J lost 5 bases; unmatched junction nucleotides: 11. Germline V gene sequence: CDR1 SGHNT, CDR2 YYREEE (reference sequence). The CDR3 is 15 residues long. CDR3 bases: TGTGCCAGCAGCATAGGGACACGGGACAGAACTGAAGCTTTCTTT. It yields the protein CASSIGTRDRTEAFF. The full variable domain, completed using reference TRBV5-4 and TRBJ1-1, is ETGVTQSPTHLIKTRGQQVTLRCSSQSGHNTVSWYQQALGQGPQFIFQYYREEENGRGNFPPRFSGLQFPNYSSELNVNALELDDSALYLCASSIGTRDRTEAFFGQGTRLTVV.

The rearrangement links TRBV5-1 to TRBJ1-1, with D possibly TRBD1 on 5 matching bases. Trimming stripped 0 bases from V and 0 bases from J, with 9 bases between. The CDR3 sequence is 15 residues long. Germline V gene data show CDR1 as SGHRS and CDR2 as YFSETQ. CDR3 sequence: CASSLGGLMNTEAFF. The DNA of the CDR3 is TGCGCCAGCAGCTTGGGGGGGTTGATGAACACTGAAGCTTTCTTT.

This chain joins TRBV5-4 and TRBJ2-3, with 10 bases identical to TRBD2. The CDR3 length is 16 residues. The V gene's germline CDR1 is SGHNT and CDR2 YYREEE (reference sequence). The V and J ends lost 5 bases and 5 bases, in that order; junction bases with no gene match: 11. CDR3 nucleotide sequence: TGTGCCAGCAGTTACAAAGCGGGAGGGCCAGAAGATACGCAGTATTTT. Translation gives CASSYKAGGPEDTQYF.

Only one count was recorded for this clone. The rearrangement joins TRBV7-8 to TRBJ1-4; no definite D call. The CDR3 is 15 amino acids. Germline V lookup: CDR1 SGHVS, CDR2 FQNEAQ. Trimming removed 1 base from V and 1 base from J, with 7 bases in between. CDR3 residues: CASSLGEGTNEKLFF. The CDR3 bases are TGTGCCAGCAGCTTAGGGGAAGGAACTAATGAAAAACTGTTTTTT. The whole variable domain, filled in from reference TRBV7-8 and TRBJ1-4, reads GAGVSQSPRYKVAKRGQDVALRCDPISGHVSLFWYQQALGQGPEFLTYFQNEAQLDKSGLPSDRFFAERPEGSVSTLKIQRTQQEDSAVYLCASSLGEGTNEKLFFGSGTQLSVL.

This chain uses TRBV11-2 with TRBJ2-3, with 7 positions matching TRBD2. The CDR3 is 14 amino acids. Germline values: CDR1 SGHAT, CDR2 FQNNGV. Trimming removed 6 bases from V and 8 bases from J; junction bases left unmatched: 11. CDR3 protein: CASSSGREPFTQYF. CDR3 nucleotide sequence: TGTGCCAGCAGTTCTGGGCGGGAGCCTTTTACGCAGTATTTT.

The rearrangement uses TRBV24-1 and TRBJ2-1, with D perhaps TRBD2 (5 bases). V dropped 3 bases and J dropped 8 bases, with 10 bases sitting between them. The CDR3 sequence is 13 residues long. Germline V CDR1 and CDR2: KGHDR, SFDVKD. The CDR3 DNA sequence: TGTGCCACCAGTGATATCGGGGAAGATGAGCAGTTCTTC. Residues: CATSDIGEDEQFF.

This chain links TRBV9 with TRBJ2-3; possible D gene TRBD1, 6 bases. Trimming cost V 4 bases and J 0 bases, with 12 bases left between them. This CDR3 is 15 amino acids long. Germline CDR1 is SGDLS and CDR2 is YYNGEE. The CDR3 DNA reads TGTGCCAGCAGCAACCGACAGGCTAGCACAGATACGCAGTATTTT. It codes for CASSNRQASTDTQYF.

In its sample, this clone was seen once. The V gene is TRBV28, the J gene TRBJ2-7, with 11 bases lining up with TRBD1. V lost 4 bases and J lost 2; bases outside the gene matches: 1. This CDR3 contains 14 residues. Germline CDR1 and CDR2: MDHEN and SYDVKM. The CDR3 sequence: CASSSGQGAYEQYF. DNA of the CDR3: TGTGCCAGCAGTTCGGGACAGGGGGCCTACGAGCAGTACTTC.

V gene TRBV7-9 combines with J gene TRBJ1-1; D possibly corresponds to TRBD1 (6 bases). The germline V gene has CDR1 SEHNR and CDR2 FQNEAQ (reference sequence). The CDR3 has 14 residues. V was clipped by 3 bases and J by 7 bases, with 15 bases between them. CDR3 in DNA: TGTGCCAGCAGCTTGAAGGGGGGCGCAGGTGAAGCTTTCTTT. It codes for CASSLKGGAGEAFF.

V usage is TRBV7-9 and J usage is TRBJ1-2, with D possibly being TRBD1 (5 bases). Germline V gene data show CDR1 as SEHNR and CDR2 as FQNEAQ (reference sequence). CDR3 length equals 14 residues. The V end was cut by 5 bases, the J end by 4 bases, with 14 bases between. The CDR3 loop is CASSQSLDSYGYTF. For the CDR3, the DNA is TGTGCCAGCAGCCAGAGCCTCGACAGCTATGGCTACACCTTC.

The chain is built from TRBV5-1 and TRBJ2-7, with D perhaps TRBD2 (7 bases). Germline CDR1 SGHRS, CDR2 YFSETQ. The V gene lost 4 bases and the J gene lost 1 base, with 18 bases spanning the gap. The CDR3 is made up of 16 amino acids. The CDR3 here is CASSPGGRGRSYEQYF. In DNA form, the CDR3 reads TGCGCCAGCAGCCCGGGGGGCAGGGGAAGGTCCTACGAGCAGTACTTC.

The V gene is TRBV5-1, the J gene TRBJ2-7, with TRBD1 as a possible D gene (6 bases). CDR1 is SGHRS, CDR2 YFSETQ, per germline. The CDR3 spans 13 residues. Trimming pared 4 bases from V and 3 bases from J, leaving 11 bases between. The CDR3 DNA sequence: TGCGCCAGCAGCCCCAACAGGGACTACGAGCAGTACTTC. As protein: CASSPNRDYEQYF.

The CDR3 nucleotides read TGTGCCAGCAGGTTAATGGGACAGGGACCCGGGGAGCTGTTTTTT. This encodes CASRLMGQGPGELFF. The genes are TRBV27 and TRBJ2-2; 9 bases are shared with TRBD1. The V gene's germline CDR1 is MNHEY and CDR2 SMNVEV (reference sequence). CDR3 length: 15 residues. V gave up 6 bases and J gave up 6 bases; unmatched junction bases: 8.

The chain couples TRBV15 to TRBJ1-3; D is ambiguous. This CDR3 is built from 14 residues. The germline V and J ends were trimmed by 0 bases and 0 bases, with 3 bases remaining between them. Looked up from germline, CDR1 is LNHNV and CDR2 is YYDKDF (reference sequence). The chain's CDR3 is CATSRDGSGNTIYF. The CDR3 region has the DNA TGTGCCACCAGCAGAGACGGCTCTGGAAACACCATATATTTT. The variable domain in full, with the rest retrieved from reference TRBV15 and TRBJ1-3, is DAMVIQNPRYQVTQFGKPVTLSCSQTLNHNVMYWYQQKSSQAPKLLFHYYDKDFNNEADTPDNFQSRRPNTSFCFLDIRSPGLGDTAMYLCATSRDGSGNTIYFGEGSWLTVV.

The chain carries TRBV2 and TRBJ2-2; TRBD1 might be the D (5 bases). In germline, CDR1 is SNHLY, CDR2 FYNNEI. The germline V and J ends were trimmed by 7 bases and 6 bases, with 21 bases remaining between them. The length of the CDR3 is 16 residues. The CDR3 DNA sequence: TGTGCCAGCACCCCACTTTTCCAGGGTCAGGCCGGGGAGCTGTTTTTT. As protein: CASTPLFQGQAGELFF.

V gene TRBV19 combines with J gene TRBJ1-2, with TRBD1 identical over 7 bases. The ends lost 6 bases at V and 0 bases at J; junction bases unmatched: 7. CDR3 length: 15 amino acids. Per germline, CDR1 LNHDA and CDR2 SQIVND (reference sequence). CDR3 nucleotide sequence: TGTGCCAGTAGCCCTGGACAGGACCCTAACTATGGCTACACCTTC. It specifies CASSPGQDPNYGYTF.

The CDR3 DNA reads TGTGCCACCAGTGACCCGGGACAGGGGGTCGCCGGGGAGCTGTTTTTT. Translating it yields CATSDPGQGVAGELFF. V usage is TRBV24-1 and J usage is TRBJ2-2, with TRBD1 matching over 11 bases. This CDR3 comprises 16 residues. Losses at the gene ends were 4 bases for V and 6 bases for J; bases not matched to a gene: 6. Per germline, CDR1 KGHDR and CDR2 SFDVKD.

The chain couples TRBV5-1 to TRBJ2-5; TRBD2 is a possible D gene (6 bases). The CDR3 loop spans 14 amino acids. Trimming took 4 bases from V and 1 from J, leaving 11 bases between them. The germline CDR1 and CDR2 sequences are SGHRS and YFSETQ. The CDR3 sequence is CASSPGTLQETQYF. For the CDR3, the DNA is TGCGCCAGCAGCCCGGGGACTCTCCAAGAGACCCAGTACTTC. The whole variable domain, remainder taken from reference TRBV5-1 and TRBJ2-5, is KAGVTQTPRYLIKTRGQQVTLSCSPISGHRSVSWYQQTPGQGLQFLFEYFSETQRNKGNFPGRFSGRQFSNSRSEMNVSTLELGDSALYLCASSPGTLQETQYFGPGTRLLVL.

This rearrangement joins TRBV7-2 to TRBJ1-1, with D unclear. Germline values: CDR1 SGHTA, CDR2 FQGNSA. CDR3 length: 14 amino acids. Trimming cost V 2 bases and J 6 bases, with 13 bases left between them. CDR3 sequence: CASSLPIPEAEAFF. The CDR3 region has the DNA TGTGCCAGCAGCTTACCCATACCGGAGGCTGAAGCTTTCTTT.